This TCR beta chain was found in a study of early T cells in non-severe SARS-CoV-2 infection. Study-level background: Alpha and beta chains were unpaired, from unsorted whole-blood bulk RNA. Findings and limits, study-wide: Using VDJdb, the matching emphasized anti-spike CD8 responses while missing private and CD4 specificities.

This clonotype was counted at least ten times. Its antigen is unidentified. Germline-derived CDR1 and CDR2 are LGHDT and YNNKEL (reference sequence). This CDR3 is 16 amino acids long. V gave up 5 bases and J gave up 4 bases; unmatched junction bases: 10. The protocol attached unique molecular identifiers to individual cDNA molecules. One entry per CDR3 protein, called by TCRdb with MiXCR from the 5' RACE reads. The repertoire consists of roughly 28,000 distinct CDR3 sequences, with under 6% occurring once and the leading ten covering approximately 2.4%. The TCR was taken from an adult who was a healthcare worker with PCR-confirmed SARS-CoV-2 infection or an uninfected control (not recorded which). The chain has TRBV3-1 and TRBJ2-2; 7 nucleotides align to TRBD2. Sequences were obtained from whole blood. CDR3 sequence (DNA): TGTGCCAGCAGCTCGCCCAGCGGGGTCTTCACCGGGGAGCTGTTTTTT. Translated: CASSSPSGVFTGELFF.